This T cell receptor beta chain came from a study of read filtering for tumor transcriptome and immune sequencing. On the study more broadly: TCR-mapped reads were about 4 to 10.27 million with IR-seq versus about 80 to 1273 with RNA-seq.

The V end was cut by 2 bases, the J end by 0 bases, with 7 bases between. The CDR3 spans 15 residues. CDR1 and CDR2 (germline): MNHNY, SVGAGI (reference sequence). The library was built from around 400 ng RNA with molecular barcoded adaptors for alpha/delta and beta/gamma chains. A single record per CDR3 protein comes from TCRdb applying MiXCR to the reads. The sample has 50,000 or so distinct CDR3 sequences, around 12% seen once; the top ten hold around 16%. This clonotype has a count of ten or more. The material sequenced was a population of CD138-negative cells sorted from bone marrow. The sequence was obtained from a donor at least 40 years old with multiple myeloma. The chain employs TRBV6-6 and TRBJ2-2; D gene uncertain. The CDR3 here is CASSYDTANTGELFF. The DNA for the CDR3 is TGTGCCAGCAGTTACGATACCGCGAACACCGGGGAGCTGTTTTTT.